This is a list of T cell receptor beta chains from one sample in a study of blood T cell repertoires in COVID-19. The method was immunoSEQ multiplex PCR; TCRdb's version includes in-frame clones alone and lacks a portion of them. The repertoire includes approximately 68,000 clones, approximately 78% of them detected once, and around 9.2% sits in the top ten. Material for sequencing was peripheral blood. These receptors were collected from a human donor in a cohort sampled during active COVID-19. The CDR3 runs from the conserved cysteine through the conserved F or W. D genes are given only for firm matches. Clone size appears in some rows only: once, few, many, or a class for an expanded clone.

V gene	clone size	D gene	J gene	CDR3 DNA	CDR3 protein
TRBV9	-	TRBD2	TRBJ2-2	TGTGCCAGCAGCGTAGGGTCTAGCGGGAGCACCGGGGAGCTGTTTTTT	CASSVGSSGSTGELFF
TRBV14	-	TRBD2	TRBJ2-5	TGTGCCAGCAGCCGCGGACTAGCGGTACAAGAGACCCAGTACTTC	CASSRGLAVQETQYF
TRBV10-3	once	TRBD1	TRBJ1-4	TGTGCCACCACGGGGACAGCTAATGAAAAACTGTTTTTT	CATTGTANEKLFF
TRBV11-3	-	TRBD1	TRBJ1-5	TGTGCCAGCAGCTTTTACGGGACAGGGGCCTACAATCAGCCCCAGCATTTT	CASSFYGTGAYNQPQHF
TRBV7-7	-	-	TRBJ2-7	TGTGCTAGCAGCTTAGGGACCGGGGGTTCCTACGAGCAGTACTTC	CASSLGTGGSYEQYF
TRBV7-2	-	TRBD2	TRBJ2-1	TGTGCCAGCAGACAGTTTCTAGCGGACGAGCAGTTCTTC	CASRQFLADEQFF
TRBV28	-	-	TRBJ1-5	TGTGCCAGCAGTTTAGAGGCAGGCAATCAGCCCCAGCATTTT	CASSLEAGNQPQHF
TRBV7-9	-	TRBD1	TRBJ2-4	TGTGCCTCTGAATCGGGACAGGGGTTAAACATTCAGTACTTC	CASESGQGLNIQYF
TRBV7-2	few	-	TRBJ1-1	TGTGCCAGCAGCTTAGTTGCAGGGGTGAAGAACACTGAAGCTTTCTTT	CASSLVAGVKNTEAFF
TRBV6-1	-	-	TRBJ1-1	TGTGCCAGCAGTGAGGGGGCGCGATCTGAAGCTTTCTTT	CASSEGARSEAFF
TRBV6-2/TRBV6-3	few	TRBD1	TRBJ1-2	TGTGCCAGCAGCCCGGGACAGGCGACCCTCTATGGCTACACCTTC	CASSPGQATLYGYTF
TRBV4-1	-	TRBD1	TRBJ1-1	TGCGCCAGCAGCCCAGGGGACAGGGGGCAGGGGACTGAAGCTTTCTTT	CASSPGDRGQGTEAFF
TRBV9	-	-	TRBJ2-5	TGTGCCAGCAGTGAGACTGGTATGGTGGAGACCCAGTACTTC	CASSETGMVETQYF
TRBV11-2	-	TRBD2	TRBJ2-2	TGTGCCAGCAGCTTAGGGCTAGCGGGAGGTTTGAGCACCGGGGAGCTGTTTTTT	CASSLGLAGGLSTGELFF
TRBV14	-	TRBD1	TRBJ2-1	TGTGCCAGCAGCCAAGAGGGTGGCAGGGGGCGAGGGGAGCAGTTCTTC	CASSQEGGRGRGEQFF
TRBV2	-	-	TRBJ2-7	TGTGCCAGCAGTCGCACAGTTCCCTCCTACGAGCAGTACTTC	CASSRTVPSYEQYF
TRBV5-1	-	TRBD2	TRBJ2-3	TGCGCCAGCAGCTCTGGACTAGCGGGAGGAAGCACAGATACGCAGTATTTT	CASSSGLAGGSTDTQYF
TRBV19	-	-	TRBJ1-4	TGTGCCAGCCGTACGGGGGCAACTAATGAAAAACTGTTTTTT	CASRTGATNEKLFF
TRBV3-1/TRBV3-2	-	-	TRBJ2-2	TGTGCCAGCAGCCCAGGGGGGACGGTCACCGGGGAGCTGTTTTTT	CASSPGGTVTGELFF
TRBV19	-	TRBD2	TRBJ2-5	TGTGCCAGTAGTATCCTAGCGGGAGGAGGCGAGACCCAGTACTTC	CASSILAGGGETQYF
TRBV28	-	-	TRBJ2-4	TGTGCCAGCAGTTTAGTAGGGGAAGTTCAGTACTTC	CASSLVGEVQYF
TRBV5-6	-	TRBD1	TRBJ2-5	TGTGCCAGCAGCCTCGGACAGGGAGTTGGGGAGACCCAGTACTTC	CASSLGQGVGETQYF
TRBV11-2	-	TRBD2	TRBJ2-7	TGTGCCAGCAGCTTAGATCGGGGGGTTGACGAGCAGTACTTC	CASSLDRGVDEQYF
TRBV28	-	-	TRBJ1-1	TGTGCCAGCAGTTTCGTCGGGGGAACAGCTTGGTGGGCTGAAGCTTTCTTT	CASSFVGGTAWWAEAFF
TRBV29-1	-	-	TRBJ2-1	TGCAGCGTTGAAGAACACTGGCTGACTGAGGAGCAGTTCTTC	CSVEEHWLTEEQFF
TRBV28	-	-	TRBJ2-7	TGTGCCAGCAGTTCCTACAGGGACTCCTACGAGCAGTACTTC	CASSSYRDSYEQYF
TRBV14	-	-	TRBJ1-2	TGTGCCAGCAGCCAGAGAGCTCTTCGTGAAGGCTACACCTTC	CASSQRALREGYTF
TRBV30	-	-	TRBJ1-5	TGTGCCTGGAGTGCACAGGTGGGCAGCCAGCCCCAGCATTTT	CAWSAQVGSQPQHF